This TCR beta chain was sequenced during a study of cytomegalovirus exposure and HLA in healthy donors. Points from the study as a whole: Sequencing artifact likely explains a cluster of highly shared sequence variants. For TCR beta chains, V- and J-gene trimming was later linked to a missense DCLRE1C variant.

Germline V gene data show CDR1 as LGHNT and CDR2 as FRNRAP. CDR3 length: 15 amino acids. Trimming shortened V by 7 bases and J by 2 bases, and 14 bases separated the two germline ends. On this clone: Its specificity is unknown.

The PCR employed 60 Vbeta primers together with 13 Jbeta primers. The assay was immunoSEQ multiplex PCR, and TCRdb's table has in-frame clones only and misses some. Found here are approximately 160,000 clones, approximately 80% of them singletons; the top ten hold around 7.3%. Input material: PBMCs. The V and J genes are TRBV12-5 and TRBJ2-2; D is uncertain. This TCR derives from a man in his thirties or forties in good health and CMV-seropositive. CDR3 amino acids: CASALNPPNTGELFF. CDR3 DNA sequence: TGTGCTAGTGCCCTAAACCCGCCCAACACCGGGGAGCTGTTTTTT.